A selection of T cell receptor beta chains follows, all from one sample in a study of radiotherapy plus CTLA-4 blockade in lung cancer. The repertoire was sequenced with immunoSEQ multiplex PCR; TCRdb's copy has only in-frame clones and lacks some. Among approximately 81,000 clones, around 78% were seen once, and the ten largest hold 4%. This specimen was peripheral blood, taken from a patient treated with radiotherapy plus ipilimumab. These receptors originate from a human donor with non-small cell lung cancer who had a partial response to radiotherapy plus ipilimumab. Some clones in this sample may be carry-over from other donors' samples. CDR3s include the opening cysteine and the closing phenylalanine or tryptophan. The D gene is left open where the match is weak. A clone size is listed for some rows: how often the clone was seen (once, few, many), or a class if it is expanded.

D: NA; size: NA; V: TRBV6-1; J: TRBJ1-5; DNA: TGTGCCAGCAGCTCTCGAGGGGGTGATCAGCCCCAGCATTTT; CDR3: CASSSRGGDQPQHF
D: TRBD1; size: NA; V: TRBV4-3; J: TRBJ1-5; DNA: TGCGCCAGCAGCCAAACCGGGACAGGGCGGAAATATAGCAATCAGCCCCAGCATTTT; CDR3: CASSQTGTGRKYSNQPQHF
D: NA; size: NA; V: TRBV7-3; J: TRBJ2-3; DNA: TGTGCCAGCAGCTTAGGGGGCGGGGAGGGCGGTACGCAGTATTTT; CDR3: CASSLGGGEGGTQYF
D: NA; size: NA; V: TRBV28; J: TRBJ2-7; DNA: TGTGCCAGCAGTGGCAACACAGCCTCAAGCTCCTACGAGCAGTACTTC; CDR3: CASSGNTASSSYEQYF
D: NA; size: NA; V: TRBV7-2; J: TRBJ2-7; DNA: TGTGCCAGCAGCTTAGCTGACAGCCGCTACGAGCAGTACTTC; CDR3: CASSLADSRYEQYF
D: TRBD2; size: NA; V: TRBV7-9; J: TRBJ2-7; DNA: TGTGCCAGCAGCTTAGGTAGCGGGGGGGGCTACGAGCAGTACTTC; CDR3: CASSLGSGGGYEQYF
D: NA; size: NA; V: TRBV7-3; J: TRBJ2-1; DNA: TGTGCCAGCAGCTCCGGGACAAGGCAGTTCTTC; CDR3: CASSSGTRQFF
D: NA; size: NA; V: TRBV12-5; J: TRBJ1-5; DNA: TGTGCTAGTGGTTTGGATTTGGGGGGAGGGGCCCAGCATTTT; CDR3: CASGLDLGGGAQHF
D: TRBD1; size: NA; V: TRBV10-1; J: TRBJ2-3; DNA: TGCGCCAGCAGTGAGTCGGGGAGGGGACAGGGGCAAGATACGCAGTATTTT; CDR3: CASSESGRGQGQDTQYF
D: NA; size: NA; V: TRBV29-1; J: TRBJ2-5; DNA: TGCAGCGTTGGAGGAGAGACCCAGTACTTC; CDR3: CSVGGETQYF
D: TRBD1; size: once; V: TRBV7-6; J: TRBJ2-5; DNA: TGTGCCAGCAGCTACGCAGGGGGCAGGGAGACCCAGTACTTC; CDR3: CASSYAGGRETQYF
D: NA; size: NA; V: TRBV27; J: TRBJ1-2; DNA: TGTGCCAGCATTAAGTACAAGAAGCCGGGTTTCGGTGGCTACACCTTC; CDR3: CASIKYKKPGFGGYTF
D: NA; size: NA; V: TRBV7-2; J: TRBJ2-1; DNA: TGTGCCAGCAGCCGAGCGGGCTCCTACAATGAGCAGTTCTTC; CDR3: CASSRAGSYNEQFF
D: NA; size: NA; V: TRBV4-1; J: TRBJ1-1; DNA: TGCGCCAGCAGCCAAGATCGGCAGTCAGGAGCTTTCTTT; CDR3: CASSQDRQSGAFF
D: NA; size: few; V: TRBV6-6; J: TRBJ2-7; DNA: TGTGCCAGCAGTCAGGACAGATTCCCCTACGAGCAGTACTTC; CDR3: CASSQDRFPYEQYF
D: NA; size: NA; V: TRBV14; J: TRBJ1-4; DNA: TGTGCCAGCAGCCAAGATATACGGGTCCCAGCAACTAATGAAAAACTGTTTTTT; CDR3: CASSQDIRVPATNEKLFF
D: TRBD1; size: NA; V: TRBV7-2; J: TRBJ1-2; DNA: TGTGCCAGCAGCTTAGAGGCCGGGGGACAGGGGCATGGCTACACCTTC; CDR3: CASSLEAGGQGHGYTF
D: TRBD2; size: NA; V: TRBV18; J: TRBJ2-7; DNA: TGTGCCAGCTCACCAGCGACTAGCGGGAGGGGTTACGAGCAGTACTTC; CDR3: CASSPATSGRGYEQYF
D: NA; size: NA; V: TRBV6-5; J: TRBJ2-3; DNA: TGTGCCAGCACCGATCCGGGGGGCACAGATACGCAGTATTTT; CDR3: CASTDPGGTDTQYF
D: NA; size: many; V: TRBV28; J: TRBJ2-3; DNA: TGTGCCAGCAGTGACCTCGTAGGGGCCGATACGCAGTATTTT; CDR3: CASSDLVGADTQYF
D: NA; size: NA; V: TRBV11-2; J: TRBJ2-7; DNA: TGTGCCAGCAGCTTAGATACCACGTCCTACGAGCAGTACTTC; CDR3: CASSLDTTSYEQYF
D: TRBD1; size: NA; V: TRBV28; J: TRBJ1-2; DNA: TGTGCCAGCAGTTTAGTAGGACAGGGAACCTATGGCTACACCTTC; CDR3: CASSLVGQGTYGYTF
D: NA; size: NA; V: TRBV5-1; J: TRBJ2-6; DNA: TGCGCCAGCCGGGACTCTGGGGCCAACGTCCTGACTTTC; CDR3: CASRDSGANVLTF
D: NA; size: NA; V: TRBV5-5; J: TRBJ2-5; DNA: TGTGCCAGCAGCTTGGGCACGGGCGGGGTACCAGAGACCCAGTACTTC; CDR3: CASSLGTGGVPETQYF
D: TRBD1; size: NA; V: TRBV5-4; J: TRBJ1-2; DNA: TGTGCCAGCAGCACACGGACAGGGGGGAACTATGGCTACACCTTC; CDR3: CASSTRTGGNYGYTF
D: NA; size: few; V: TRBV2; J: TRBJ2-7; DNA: TGTGCCAGCAGTGACAGCGGCTCCTACGAGCAGTACTTC; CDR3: CASSDSGSYEQYF
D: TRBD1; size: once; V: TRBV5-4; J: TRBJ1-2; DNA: TGTGCCAGCAGCTTGGGACAGGGTTTCTATGGCTACACCTTC; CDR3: CASSLGQGFYGYTF
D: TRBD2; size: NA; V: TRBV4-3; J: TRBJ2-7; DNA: TGCGCCAGCAGCCACCCGGGGGGGGACGAGCAGTACTTC; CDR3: CASSHPGGDEQYF
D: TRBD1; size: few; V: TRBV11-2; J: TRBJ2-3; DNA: TGTGCCAGCAGCTTAGATTTCACAGGGGATTACACAGATACGCAGTATTTT; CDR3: CASSLDFTGDYTDTQYF
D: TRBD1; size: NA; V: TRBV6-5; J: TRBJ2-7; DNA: TGTGCCAGCAGTCCTGCGGACAGGGGGCTGTGGGAGCAGTACTTC; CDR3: CASSPADRGLWEQYF
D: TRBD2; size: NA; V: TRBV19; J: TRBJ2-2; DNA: TGTGCCAGTAGTTGGGGGGGATTCACCGGGGAGCTGTTTTTT; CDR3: CASSWGGFTGELFF
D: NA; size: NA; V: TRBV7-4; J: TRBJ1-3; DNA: TGTGCCAACCAGGGGCCCTCTGGAAACACCATATATTTT; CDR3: CANQGPSGNTIYF
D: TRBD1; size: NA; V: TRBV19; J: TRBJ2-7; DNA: TGTGCCAGTAGTAGAACGGACAGGGGGCAAGACAGGTACGAGCAGTACTTC; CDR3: CASSRTDRGQDRYEQYF
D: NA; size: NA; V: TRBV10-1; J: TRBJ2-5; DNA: TGCGCCAGCAGTGAGTCGGCCCAAGAGACCCAGTACTTC; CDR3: CASSESAQETQYF
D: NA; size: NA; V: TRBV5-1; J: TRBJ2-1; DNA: TGCGCCAGCAGCTTGGGGCAGGGTCCCTACAATGAGCAGTTCTTC; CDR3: CASSLGQGPYNEQFF
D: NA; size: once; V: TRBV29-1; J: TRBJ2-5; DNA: TGCAGCGCTATGGACAGCATCGGCGAGACCCAGTACTTC; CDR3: CSAMDSIGETQYF
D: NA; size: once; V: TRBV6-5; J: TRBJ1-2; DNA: TGTGCCAGCAGTTCTAATCAGGGATGGATAAACTATGGCTACACCTTC; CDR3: CASSSNQGWINYGYTF
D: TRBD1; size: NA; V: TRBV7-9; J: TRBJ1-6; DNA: TGTGCCAGCAGCCAAGAAGGGGGACAGCGGGTTTCACCCCTCCACTTT; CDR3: CASSQEGGQRVSPLHF
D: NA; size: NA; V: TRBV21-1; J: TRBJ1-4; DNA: TGTGCCAGCAGCAAAGATCGGGCTAATGAAAAACTGTTTTTT; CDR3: CASSKDRANEKLFF
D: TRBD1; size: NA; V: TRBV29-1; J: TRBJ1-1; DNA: TGCAGCGCGACACAGAACGTCAGGGGGCCCAACACTGAAGCTTTCTTT; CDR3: CSATQNVRGPNTEAFF